The 14 T cell receptor beta chains reported below all come from one sample, sequenced in a study of early T cells in non-severe SARS-CoV-2 infection. TCRdb re-called the 5' RACE reads through MiXCR, storing one row per CDR3 protein. The sample shows approximately 27,000 distinct CDR3 sequences, around 5.8% of them seen only once. Specimen: whole blood. These receptors were taken from an adult who was a healthcare worker with PCR-confirmed SARS-CoV-2 infection or an uninfected control (not recorded which).

This clonotype was seen at least ten times. J is TRBJ2-7 and V is TRBV7-9; D might be TRBD2 (6 bases). Germline-derived CDR1 and CDR2 are SEHNR and FQNEAQ (reference sequence). Trimming stripped 4 bases from V and 3 bases from J, with 16 bases between. This CDR3 has 15 residues. In DNA, the CDR3 is TGTGCCAGCAGCTCCCCCGAAAGGGGAGGCTACGAGCAGTACTTC. Its protein is CASSSPERGGYEQYF.

Notes on this clonotype: This CDR3 fails to terminate in the conserved phenylalanine or tryptophan, so it likely reflects a read error. It is unclear where the CDR3 begins or ends on the DNA, so no DNA is shown, and the CDR3 is as TCRdb lists it. This chain joins TRBV7-2 and TRBJ2-1. 9 amino acids form the CDR3, both terminal residues included. CDR1 is SGHTA, CDR2 FQGNSA, per germline. CDR3 sequence: CASSLEEFY.

This clonotype was detected ten times or more. The chain recombines TRBV19 with TRBJ1-5; D remains ambiguous. The germline V and J ends were trimmed by 9 bases and 4 bases, with 22 bases remaining between them. CDR1 is LNHDA and CDR2 is SQIVND in the germline V gene (reference sequence). The CDR3 runs to 16 residues. The CDR3 spells CASLPIFQLENQPQHF. The CDR3 DNA is TGTGCCAGCCTCCCCATCTTCCAATTAGAGAATCAGCCCCAGCATTTT.

This clonotype came up many times. The V and J genes are TRBV10-3 and TRBJ1-6, with D unclear. Between the trimmed V and J ends, which lost 0 bases and 7 bases, there was a span of 10 bases. The germline V gene encodes CDR1 ENHRY and CDR2 SYGVKD. CDR3 length: 15 residues. The CDR3 DNA sequence: TGTGCCATCAGTGAGTCGGTGGTGAGAAATTCACCCCTCCACTTT. Encoded protein: CAISESVVRNSPLHF.

This sequence joins TRBV4-1 and TRBJ2-7; a weak D match, TRBD2 (5 bases). This CDR3 has 13 residues. V dropped 3 bases and J dropped 5 bases, with 11 bases sitting between them. Germline V gene lookup returns CDR1 MGHRA and CDR2 YSYEKL. The CDR3 spells CASSQRATHEQYF. CDR3 nucleotide sequence: TGCGCCAGCAGCCAGAGGGCGACCCACGAGCAGTACTTC.

This clonotype was found a few times. The chain employs TRBV2 and TRBJ2-7, with D tentatively TRBD1 or TRBD2 (5 bases each). The germline CDR1 and CDR2 sequences are SNHLY and FYNNEI. The CDR3 is 14 amino acids. V was pared by 6 bases and J by 2 bases, with 14 bases between. CDR3 nucleotide sequence: TGTGCCAGCAGGAGCTGGGACGGGACCTACGAGCAGTACTTC. This translates into CASRSWDGTYEQYF.

This clonotype was recorded at least ten times. The CDR3 spells CASSPGLAGAAFLGGQYF. In DNA, the CDR3 is TGTGCCAGCAGCCCGGGACTAGCGGGAGCCGCTTTCCTTGGGGGGCAGTATTTT. The chain recombines TRBV5-6 with TRBJ2-3; TRBD2 agrees at 14 bases. In germline, CDR1 is SGHDT, CDR2 YYEEEE. V was pared by 4 bases and J by 11 bases, with 18 bases of the junction left unmatched. The CDR3 loop spans 18 amino acids.

This clonotype was observed a few times. The chain is built from TRBV7-3 and TRBJ2-1; 14 nucleotides line up with TRBD2. Per the germline V gene, CDR1 is SGHTA and CDR2 is FQGTGA. The CDR3 contains 17 residues. V was clipped by 5 bases and J by 1 base; unmatched bases: 4. This CDR3 is CASSLGLAGGSYNEQFF. The CDR3 DNA is TGTGCCAGCAGCCTTGGACTAGCGGGGGGATCCTACAATGAGCAGTTCTTC.

This clonotype was counted many times. The chain recombines TRBV6-1 with TRBJ1-5, with D possibly being TRBD1 (5 bases). CDR1 is MNHNS and CDR2 is SASEGT in the germline V gene. The CDR3 extends over 17 amino acids. Trimming took off 0 bases at V and 1 base at J, with 13 bases between the two ends. DNA for the CDR3: TGTGCCAGCAGTGAAGCGCTTCGGGGACCCAGCAATCAGCCCCAGCATTTT. The encoded protein is CASSEALRGPSNQPQHF.

This clonotype was counted ten times or more. The chain combines TRBV12-2 with TRBJ1-6; TRBD1 is the table's D call, not checked against the DNA. TRBV12-2 is a documented pseudogene. The CDR3 covers 16 residues. This CDR3 reads CASLPPSQDYNSPLHF. In DNA, the CDR3 is TGTGCAAGTCTGCCTCCGTCACAGGATTATAATTCACCCCTCCACTTT.

This rearrangement joins TRBV11-2 to TRBJ2-3; TRBD2 is a possible D gene (5 bases). CDR3 length: 15 amino acids. Germline loops: CDR1 SGHAT, CDR2 FQNNGV. Trimming pared 1 base from V and 2 bases from J, leaving 10 bases between. The CDR3 nucleotides are TGTGCCAGCAGCTTAGCGGGGTGGGCCACAGATACGCAGTATTTT. Protein product: CASSLAGWATDTQYF.

This clonotype occurred many times. The chain recombines TRBV13 with TRBJ2-1; 8 positions agree with TRBD2. With V trimmed by 5 bases and J by 12 bases, 15 bases remained unmatched. Germline-derived CDR1 and CDR2 are PRHDT and FYEKMQ (reference sequence). The CDR3 extends over 15 amino acids. CDR3 in DNA: TGTGCCAGCAGCCCGCCCCGGGGTGAGCGGGGGACGCAGTTCTTC. Translation: CASSPPRGERGTQFF.

This clonotype was recorded at least ten times. J is TRBJ1-2 and V is TRBV10-3; TRBD1 is a possible D gene (6 bases). With 4 bases removed from V and 5 bases from J, the gap between germline ends came to 20 bases. The CDR3 spans 16 residues. In germline, CDR1 is ENHRY, CDR2 SYGVKD. The CDR3 DNA reads TGTGCCATCAGTGCAGGATTTGCGACAGGCGAATATGGCTACACCTTC. It codes for CAISAGFATGEYGYTF.

This clonotype was recorded many times. The genes are TRBV21-1 and TRBJ2-7; the table names TRBD2, a call not compared with the DNA. TRBV21-1 is assigned pseudogene status. The CDR3 spans 16 residues. CDR3 protein: CASSKVLVQALVEQYF. CDR3 DNA sequence: TGTGCCAGCAGCAAAGTCTTGGTACAGGCCCTGGTCGAGCAGTACTTC.